The present entry profiles one T cell receptor beta chain with its context. Its matching antigen is unknown. Libraries were prepared by immunoSEQ multiplex PCR; TCRdb keeps only in-frame clonotypes and omits some of them. The data hold 40,000 to 55,000 clones, with about 88% observed a single time. These data are taken from a study of OX40 agonist ivuxolimab in advanced cancers. Whole-study context: Patients received ivuxolimab, an intravenous treatment, every 2 weeks at 0.01 to 10 mg/kg. Study-level points and caveats: Patients with a partial response at 0.1-3.0 mg/kg had among the lowest clonal expansion.

The CDR3 sequence is 15 residues long. Germline CDR1 reads MDHEN; CDR2 reads SYDVKM. Trimming took 5 bases from V and 9 from J; bases not matched to a gene: 8. This clonotype originated in an adult with an advanced solid tumor such as melanoma, head and neck, liver or kidney cancer. The sequencing used CD4+ or CD8+ T cells sorted from blood, collected in a trial of the OX40 agonist ivuxolimab. The V gene is TRBV28, the J gene TRBJ2-1; the match to TRBD2 covers 12 bases. CDR3 nucleotide sequence: TGTGCCAGCAGTGAGCTAGCGGGGGGGCTTGGTGAGCAGTTCTTC. It codes for CASSELAGGLGEQFF.